These 2 T cell receptor beta chains came from one sample sequenced in a study of shared clonotypes between healthy human individuals. Repertoires were generated with immunoSEQ multiplex PCR, while TCRdb's copy carries only in-frame clones and drops some. The sample consists of roughly 1 million clones, about 80% of them appearing once. Sequencing was done on a sample of memory CD4+ T cells sorted from blood. Subset meaning: CD45RA-negative fraction. These receptors all come from a young man in good health.

The chain combines TRBV7-9 with TRBJ1-4; D is unclear. CDR3 length: 11 residues. The V end was cut by 0 bases, the J end by 10 bases, with 3 bases between. The V gene's germline CDR1 is SEHNR and CDR2 FQNEAQ (reference sequence). The CDR3 DNA reads as TGTGCCAGCAGCTTAGCGGGAAAACTGTTTTTT. It translates to CASSLAGKLFF. Complete variable domain (other parts from reference TRBV7-9 and TRBJ1-4): DTGVSQNPRHKITKRGQNVTFRCDPISEHNRLYWYRQTLGQGPEFLTYFQNEAQLEKSRLLSDRFSAERPKGSFSTLEIQRTEQGDSAMYLCASSLAGKLFFGSGTQLSVL.

The J gene is TRBJ2-1, the V gene TRBV6-1; 8 bases are a match to TRBD2. CDR1 MNHNS and CDR2 SASEGT come from the germline V gene. Trimming removed 3 bases from V and 0 bases from J; junction bases left unmatched: 1. The CDR3 is 15 residues long. This CDR3 reads CASSESGSSYNEQFF. The CDR3 DNA reads TGTGCCAGCAGTGAGAGCGGGAGCTCCTACAATGAGCAGTTCTTC.